These T cell receptor beta chains were read from a single sample in a study of cytotoxic CD8 clonotypes in ibrutinib-treated CLL. Method: immunoSEQ multiplex PCR; TCRdb's copy keeps in-frame clones and lacks some. The table has approximately 190,000 clones, 70% seen once; the top ten hold about 6.4%. Sequenced material: PBMCs, taken after 12 months of ibrutinib treatment. The source is a human donor with chronic lymphocytic leukemia. CDR3s include the opening cysteine and the closing phenylalanine or tryptophan.

CDR3aa: CASSQETGRASEAFF
v_gene: TRBV14
j_gene: TRBJ1-1

CDR3aa: CSVDETGYGEAFF
v_gene: TRBV29-1
j_gene: TRBJ1-1

CDR3aa: CASRPSYHTQYF
v_gene: TRBV6-5
j_gene: TRBJ2-3

CDR3aa: CASSVFNPLGPGSYTF
v_gene: TRBV28
j_gene: TRBJ1-2

CDR3aa: CASSLAGLRTDTQYF
v_gene: TRBV7-2
j_gene: TRBJ2-3

CDR3aa: CASSLVTVEAFF
v_gene: TRBV11-2
j_gene: TRBJ1-1

CDR3aa: CASSLGTGSNQPQHF
v_gene: TRBV28
j_gene: TRBJ1-5

CDR3aa: CASSLELADVYEQYF
v_gene: TRBV11-2
j_gene: TRBJ2-7

CDR3aa: CAIRLAGGETQYF
v_gene: TRBV10-3
j_gene: TRBJ2-5

CDR3aa: CASSSLAGGGSYEQYF
v_gene: TRBV11-2
j_gene: TRBJ2-7

CDR3aa: CASSRATSGGANEQFF
v_gene: TRBV4-2
j_gene: TRBJ2-1

CDR3aa: CASSSGRQMQYF
v_gene: TRBV28
j_gene: TRBJ2-7

CDR3aa: CAWSPLGLGSTDTQYF
v_gene: TRBV30
j_gene: TRBJ2-3